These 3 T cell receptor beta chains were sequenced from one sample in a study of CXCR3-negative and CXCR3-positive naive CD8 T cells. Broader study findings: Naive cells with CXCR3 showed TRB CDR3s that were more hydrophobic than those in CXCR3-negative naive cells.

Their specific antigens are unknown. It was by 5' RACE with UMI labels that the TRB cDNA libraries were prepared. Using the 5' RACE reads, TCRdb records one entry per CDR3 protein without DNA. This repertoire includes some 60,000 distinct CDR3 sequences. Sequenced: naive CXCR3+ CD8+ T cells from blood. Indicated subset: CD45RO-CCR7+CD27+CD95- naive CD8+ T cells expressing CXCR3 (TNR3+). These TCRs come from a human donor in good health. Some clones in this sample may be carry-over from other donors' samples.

The CDR3: CASSLGQALDGYTF. The chain uses TRBV5-1 and TRBJ1-2; the D call from TCRdb, TRBD1, cannot be confirmed without DNA. The germline gives CDR1 SGHRS, CDR2 YFSETQ. The length of the CDR3 is 14 residues. Full variable domain (remainder filled in from reference TRBV5-1 and TRBJ1-2): KAGVTQTPRYLIKTRGQQVTLSCSPISGHRSVSWYQQTPGQGLQFLFEYFSETQRNKGNFPGRFSGRQFSNSRSEMNVSTLELGDSALYLCASSLGQALDGYTFGSGTRLTVV.

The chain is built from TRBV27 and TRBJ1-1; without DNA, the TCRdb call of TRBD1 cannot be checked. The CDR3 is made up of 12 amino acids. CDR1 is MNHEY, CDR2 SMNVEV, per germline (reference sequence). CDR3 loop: CASMTGGTEAFF.

The CDR3 is CASSLGNEQYF. J is TRBJ2-7 and V is TRBV25-1. The CDR3 has 11 residues. The germline gives CDR1 MGHDK, CDR2 SYGVNS.